This TCR beta chain was obtained from a study of human T cells and chemical hapten exposure. The CDR3 spans 14 residues. Deletions cut 2 bases from V and 4 bases from J, with 9 bases between. The germline V gene has CDR1 KGHSH and CDR2 LQKENI. Time point in this sample: patch test 1, 2 weeks after DPC sensitization. Treatment: therapeutic diphenylcyclopropenone sensitization with weekly scalp DPC. Every patch test was put on after a blood sample was taken. This clonotype showed up just a few times. TCRdb processed the RACE reads anew with MiXCR; each CDR3 protein has one entry. The sample consists of fewer than 200,000 distinct CDR3 sequences, about 22% of them appearing once.

The sequence was collected from a woman aged 45-59 years with alopecia areata. Some clones in this sample may be carry-over from other donors' samples. The chain couples TRBV18 to TRBJ2-1, with D unresolved. Sequencing was performed on whole blood, taken in connection with sensitization to the hapten diphenylcyclopropenone (DPC). The CDR3 DNA reads TGTGCCAGCTCACCAGAACTGTTGTACAATGAGCAGTTCTTC. This translates into CASSPELLYNEQFF.